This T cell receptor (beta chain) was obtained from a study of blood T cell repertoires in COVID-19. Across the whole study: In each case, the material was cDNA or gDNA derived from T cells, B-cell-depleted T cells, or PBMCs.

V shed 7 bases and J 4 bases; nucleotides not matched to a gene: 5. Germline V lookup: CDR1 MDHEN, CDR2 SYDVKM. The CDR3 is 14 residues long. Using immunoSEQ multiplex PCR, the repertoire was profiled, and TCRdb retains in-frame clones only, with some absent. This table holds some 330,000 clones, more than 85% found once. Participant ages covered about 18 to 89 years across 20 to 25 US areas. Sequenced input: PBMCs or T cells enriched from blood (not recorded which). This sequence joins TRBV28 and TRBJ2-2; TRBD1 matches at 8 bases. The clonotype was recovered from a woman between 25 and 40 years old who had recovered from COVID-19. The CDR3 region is CASTLQGGTGELFF. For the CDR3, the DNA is TGTGCCAGCACATTACAGGGGGGCACCGGGGAGCTGTTTTTT. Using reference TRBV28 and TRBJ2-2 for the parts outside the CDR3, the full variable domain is DVKVTQSSRYLVKRTGEKVFLECVQDMDHENMFWYRQDPGLGLRLIYFSYDVKMKEKGDIPEGYSVSREKKERFSLILESASTNQTSMYLCASTLQGGTGELFFGEGSRLTVL.